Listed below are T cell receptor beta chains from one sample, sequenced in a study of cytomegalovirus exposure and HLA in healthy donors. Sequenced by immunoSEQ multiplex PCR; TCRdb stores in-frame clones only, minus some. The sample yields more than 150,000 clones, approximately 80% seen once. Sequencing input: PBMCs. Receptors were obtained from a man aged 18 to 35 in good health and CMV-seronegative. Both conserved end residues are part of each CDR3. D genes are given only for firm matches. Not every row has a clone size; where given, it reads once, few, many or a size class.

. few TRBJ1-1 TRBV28 CASSLGSTEAFF TGTGCCAGCAGTTTGGGCTCCACTGAAGCTTTCTTT
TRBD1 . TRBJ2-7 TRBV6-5 CASSYGTGSHEQYF TGTGCCAGCAGTTACGGGACAGGGTCCCACGAGCAGTACTTC
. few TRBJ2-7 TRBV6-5 CASSYSQQAYEQYF TGTGCCAGCAGTTACTCTCAACAGGCCTACGAGCAGTACTTC
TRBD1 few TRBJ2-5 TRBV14 CASSRHTGGETQYF TGTGCCAGCAGCCGCCATACAGGGGGAGAGACCCAGTACTTC
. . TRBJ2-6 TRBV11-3 CASSLGRGAGANVLTF TGTGCCAGCAGCTTGGGCAGGGGAGCTGGGGCCAACGTCCTGACTTTC
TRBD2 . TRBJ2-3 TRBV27 CASSFVLAGGATQYF TGTGCCAGCAGTTTCGTACTAGCGGGAGGAGCTACGCAGTATTTT
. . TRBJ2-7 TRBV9 CASSVGPLGSEQYF TGTGCCAGCAGCGTAGGTCCCCTTGGTAGCGAGCAGTACTTC
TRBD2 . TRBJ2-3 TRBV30 CACPGAGGWGTDTQYF TGTGCCTGCCCGGGGGCGGGAGGGTGGGGCACAGATACGCAGTATTTT
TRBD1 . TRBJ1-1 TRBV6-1 CASSAATGPLNTEAFF TGTGCCAGCAGTGCGGCGACAGGGCCACTGAACACTGAAGCTTTCTTT
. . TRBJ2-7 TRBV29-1 CSVETGISSYEQYF TGCAGCGTTGAAACCGGGATTAGCTCCTACGAGCAGTACTTC
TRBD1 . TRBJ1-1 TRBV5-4 CASSLGQGKAEAFF TGTGCCAGCAGCTTGGGACAGGGGAAAGCTGAAGCTTTCTTT
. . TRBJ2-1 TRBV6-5 CASRPAADGYNEQFF TGTGCCAGCAGACCTGCGGCTGACGGCTACAATGAGCAGTTCTTC
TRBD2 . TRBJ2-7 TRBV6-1 CASSEGTSSLYEQYF TGTGCCAGCAGTGAGGGGACTAGCTCTCTCTACGAGCAGTACTTC
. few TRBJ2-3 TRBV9 CASSVAGGSTDTQYF TGTGCCAGCAGCGTAGCTGGGGGGAGCACAGATACGCAGTATTTT
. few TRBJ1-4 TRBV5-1 CASSLEGAADEKLFF TGCGCCAGCAGCTTGGAAGGGGCTGCCGATGAAAAACTGTTTTTT
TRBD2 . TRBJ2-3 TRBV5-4 CASSRGRGGFMGTDTQYF TGTGCCAGCAGCCGCGGGAGGGGGGGCTTTATGGGCACAGATACGCAGTATTTT
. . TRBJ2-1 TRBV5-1 CASSSGSREVSYNEQFF TGCGCCAGCAGCTCCGGTAGTAGGGAGGTCTCCTACAATGAGCAGTTCTTC
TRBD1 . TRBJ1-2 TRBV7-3 CASSDRDSRAYGYTF TGTGCCAGCAGCGACCGGGACAGTAGAGCCTATGGCTACACCTTC
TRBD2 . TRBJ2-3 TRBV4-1 CASSPGAGGNTDTQYF TGCGCCAGCAGCCCCGGGGCGGGGGGGAACACAGATACGCAGTATTTT
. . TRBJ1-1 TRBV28 CASMGGTMNTEAFF TGTGCCAGCATGGGGGGAACCATGAACACTGAAGCTTTCTTT
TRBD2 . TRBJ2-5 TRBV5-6 CASSAGTKETQYF TGTGCCAGCAGCGCCGGGACTAAGGAGACCCAGTACTTC
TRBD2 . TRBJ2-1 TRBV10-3 CAISEGSGGSNEQFF TGTGCCATCAGTGAAGGTAGCGGGGGTTCTAATGAGCAGTTCTTC
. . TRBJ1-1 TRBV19 CASRPRTDKAFF TGTGCCAGTAGGCCACGTACGGACAAAGCTTTCTTT
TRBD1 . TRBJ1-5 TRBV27 CASSPGPGQGLNSNQPQHF TGTGCCAGCAGTCCGGGACCGGGACAGGGGCTGAATAGCAATCAGCCCCAGCATTTT
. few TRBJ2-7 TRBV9 CASSASRGEQYF TGTGCCAGCAGCGCGTCCCGGGGCGAGCAGTACTTC